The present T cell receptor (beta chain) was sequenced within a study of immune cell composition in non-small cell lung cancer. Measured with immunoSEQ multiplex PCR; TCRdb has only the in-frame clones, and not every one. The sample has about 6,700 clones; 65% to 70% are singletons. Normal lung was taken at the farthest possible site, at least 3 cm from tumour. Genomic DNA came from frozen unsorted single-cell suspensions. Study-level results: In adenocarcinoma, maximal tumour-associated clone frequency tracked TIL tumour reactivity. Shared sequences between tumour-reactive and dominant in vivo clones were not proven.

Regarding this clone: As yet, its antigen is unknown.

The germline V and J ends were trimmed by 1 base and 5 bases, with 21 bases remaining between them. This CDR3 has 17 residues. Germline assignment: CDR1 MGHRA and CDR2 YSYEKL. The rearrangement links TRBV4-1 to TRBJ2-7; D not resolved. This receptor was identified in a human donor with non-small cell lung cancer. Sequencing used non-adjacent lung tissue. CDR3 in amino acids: CASSQGVLRALRNEQYF. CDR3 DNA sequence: TGCGCCAGCAGCCAAGGTGTTCTTAGAGCCTTGCGCAACGAGCAGTACTTC.